The 23 T cell receptor beta chains reported below all come from one sample, sequenced in a study of shared clonotypes between healthy human individuals. Naivety among CD8 cells was defined by CD45RO negativity and positive CCR7 selection, thereby excluding terminally differentiated effector memory CD45RA+ cells. Only in-frame clones appear in the TCRdb table, and some are missing; sequencing was by immunoSEQ multiplex PCR. The data hold hundreds of thousands of clones, with 95% to 98% observed a single time. The source material was naive CD8+ T cells sorted from blood. The receptors here all came from a young man in good health.

The rearrangement uses TRBV9 and TRBJ2-3; tentative D call: TRBD2 (5 bases). V shed 4 bases and J shed 8 bases, with 20 bases lying between them. The germline CDR1 and CDR2 sequences are SGDLS and YYNGEE. The CDR3 totals 15 residues. This chain's CDR3 is CASSTTSDSRVTQYF. As DNA, the CDR3 is TGTGCCAGCAGCACTACCTCGGACTCGCGTGTTACGCAGTATTTT.

The CDR3 reads CAGLTSSYGYTF. The DNA of the CDR3 is TGTGCCGGGCTGACATCCTCCTATGGCTACACCTTC. The chain links TRBV2 to TRBJ1-2; D ambiguous. V shed 11 bases and J shed 4 bases, with 14 bases lying between them. CDR1 SNHLY and CDR2 FYNNEI come from the germline V gene. This CDR3 region has 12 residues.

The chain recombines TRBV5-4 with TRBJ2-7; 10 bases line up with TRBD2. The CDR3 length is 15 residues. Germline V gene sequence: CDR1 SGHNT, CDR2 YYREEE (reference sequence). V shed 3 bases and J 5 bases; nucleotides not matched to a gene: 8. In DNA form, the CDR3 reads TGTGCCAGCAGCTCTCTAGCGGGAGTTCGCCACGAGCAGTACTTC. It specifies CASSSLAGVRHEQYF.

This chain joins TRBV27 and TRBJ2-1; TRBD2 aligns across 11 bases. CDR3 length equals 14 residues. CDR1 and CDR2 from the germline V gene are MNHEY and SMNVEV (reference sequence). V lost 4 bases and J lost 6; bases outside the gene matches: 2. In DNA form, the CDR3 reads TGTGCCAGCAGTTCAGGACTAGCGGGCAATGAGCAGTTCTTC. Translated, it gives CASSSGLAGNEQFF.

The CDR3 loop is CASSLQVSNTEAFF. In DNA, the CDR3 is TGTGCCAGCAGCTTACAGGTATCAAACACTGAAGCTTTCTTT. The chain couples TRBV13 to TRBJ1-1; D ambiguous. The CDR3 length is 14 residues. Germline lookup yields CDR1 PRHDT and CDR2 FYEKMQ (reference sequence). Trimming removed 2 bases from V and 2 bases from J, with 9 bases in between. The entire variable domain, with the rest obtained from reference TRBV13 and TRBJ1-1, is as follows: AAGVIQSPRHLIKEKRETATLKCYPIPRHDTVYWYQQGPGQDPQFLISFYEKMQSDKGSIPDRFSAQQFSDYHSELNMSSLELGDSALYFCASSLQVSNTEAFFGQGTRLTVV.

The V call is TRBV7-9, the J call TRBJ2-7; 14 nucleotides align to TRBD2. The length of the CDR3 is 17 residues. V shed 5 bases, J shed 2 bases, and the junction held 8 bases outside the gene matches. The germline CDR1 and CDR2 sequences are SEHNR and FQNEAQ (reference sequence). CDR3 sequence reads: CASSAHPGLAGAYEQYF. CDR3 in DNA: TGTGCCAGCAGCGCGCACCCGGGACTAGCGGGAGCCTACGAGCAGTACTTC. Drawing the rest from reference TRBV7-9 and TRBJ2-7, the complete variable domain is DTGVSQNPRHKITKRGQNVTFRCDPISEHNRLYWYRQTLGQGPEFLTYFQNEAQLEKSRLLSDRFSAERPKGSFSTLEIQRTEQGDSAMYLCASSAHPGLAGAYEQYFGPGTRLTVT.

The rearrangement uses TRBV11-2 and TRBJ2-7, with 7 bases aligning to TRBD1. The CDR3 consists of 13 residues. Germline V gene lookup returns CDR1 SGHAT and CDR2 FQNNGV. V shed 2 bases, J shed 6 bases, and the junction held 4 bases outside the gene matches. CDR3 nucleotides: TGTGCCAGCAGCTTACGGGACAGTGGCGAGCAGTACTTC. Translation gives CASSLRDSGEQYF.

The rearrangement links TRBV19 to TRBJ2-3, with TRBD2 as a possible D gene (6 bases). The CDR3 is 15 amino acids. The germline V and J ends were trimmed by 5 bases and 0 bases, with 12 bases remaining between them. Germline values: CDR1 LNHDA, CDR2 SQIVND (reference sequence). The CDR3 bases are TGTGCCAGTAGTCTAGCGCACTCTAGCACAGATACGCAGTATTTT. It encodes CASSLAHSSTDTQYF.

V gene TRBV4-3 combines with J gene TRBJ1-2; 8 bases match TRBD1. From germline, CDR1 is LGHNA and CDR2 YSLEER. V gave up 3 bases and J gave up 8 bases; unmatched junction bases: 14. CDR3 length equals 16 residues. CDR3 sequence reads: CASSQGQESGVRGYTF. As DNA, the CDR3 is TGCGCCAGCAGCCAGGGACAGGAGTCTGGCGTGCGAGGCTACACCTTC.

The chain couples TRBV5-8 to TRBJ1-2, with D possibly matching TRBD1 (5 bases). Germline CDR1 and CDR2: SGHTS and YDEGEE. The CDR3 covers 14 residues. The germline V and J ends were trimmed by 5 bases and 0 bases, with 11 bases remaining between them. CDR3 protein: CASRPGTSNYGYTF. Written as DNA, the CDR3 is TGTGCCAGCAGGCCAGGGACTTCTAACTATGGCTACACCTTC.

The V gene is TRBV5-1, the J gene TRBJ2-2, with D perhaps matching TRBD1 or TRBD2 (6 bases each). Germline V lookup: CDR1 SGHRS, CDR2 YFSETQ. This CDR3 has 16 residues. Trimming shortened V by 4 bases and J by 6 bases, and 19 bases separated the two germline ends. CDR3 amino acids: CASSRGRASLSGELFF. CDR3 DNA sequence: TGCGCCAGCAGCCGGGGGCGGGCTAGTTTATCCGGGGAGCTGTTTTTT.

V and J are TRBV27 and TRBJ2-1, with D perhaps TRBD1 (5 bases). The V end was cut by 11 bases, the J end by 12 bases, with 17 bases between. This CDR3 is 11 amino acids long. The V gene's germline CDR1 is MNHEY and CDR2 SMNVEV (reference sequence). CDR3 DNA: TGTGCCGTCCGCAAGGGGTTCGGGCAGTTCTTC. Protein product: CAVRKGFGQFF.

The gene calls are TRBV29-1 and TRBJ2-3; 8 positions agree with TRBD2. The CDR3 extends over 14 amino acids. Germline V gene lookup returns CDR1 SQVTM and CDR2 ANQGSEA. V gave up 4 bases and J gave up 2 bases; unmatched junction bases: 5. The DNA for the CDR3 is TGCAGCGTTGCCCCTAGCGGGTACACAGATACGCAGTATTTT. It translates to CSVAPSGYTDTQYF.

The chain employs TRBV19 and TRBJ2-7; D gene uncertain. From germline, CDR1 is LNHDA and CDR2 SQIVND (reference sequence). Trimming shortened V by 3 bases and J by 0 bases, and 6 bases separated the two germline ends. There are 13 residues in the CDR3. The CDR3 DNA follows: TGTGCCAGTAGTATGGGTAGCTCCTACGAGCAGTACTTC. It codes for CASSMGSSYEQYF.

The chain recombines TRBV2 with TRBJ2-1, with 11 nucleotides matching TRBD2. CDR1 SNHLY and CDR2 FYNNEI come from the germline V gene. V was clipped by 9 bases and J by 9 bases; unmatched bases: 7. This CDR3 spans 13 amino acids. CDR3: CARRLAGKPEQFF. The CDR3 bases are TGTGCCAGAAGACTAGCGGGAAAACCTGAGCAGTTCTTC.

The J gene is TRBJ2-1, the V gene TRBV28; D uncertain. From germline, CDR1 is MDHEN and CDR2 SYDVKM. CDR3 size: 11 residues. This CDR3 is CSSGDLNEQFF. The CDR3 DNA reads as TGTTCTTCCGGAGATCTCAATGAGCAGTTCTTC.

This rearrangement joins TRBV6-6 to TRBJ1-5; D remains ambiguous. The CDR3 covers 12 residues. The germline CDR1 and CDR2 sequences are MNHNY and SVGAGI (reference sequence). Trimming left V 3 bases short and J 4 bases short, with 4 bases between. The CDR3 loop reads CASSYGNQPQHF. The CDR3 DNA reads TGTGCCAGCAGTTATGGGAATCAGCCCCAGCATTTT.

The gene calls are TRBV4-1 and TRBJ2-7; TRBD1 matches at 7 bases. Trimming took 0 bases from V and 1 from J; bases not matched to a gene: 3. This CDR3 has 15 residues. The germline CDR1 and CDR2 sequences are MGHRA and YSYEKL. The CDR3 sequence is CASSQESTGSYEQYF. The CDR3, as DNA: TGCGCCAGCAGCCAAGAATCGACAGGGTCCTACGAGCAGTACTTC.

A single count supports this clone. The chain couples TRBV28 to TRBJ2-7, with D perhaps matching TRBD1 (6 bases). The V gene lost 3 bases and the J gene lost 7 bases, with 16 bases spanning the gap. CDR1 MDHEN and CDR2 SYDVKM come from the germline V gene. This CDR3 has 14 amino acids. CDR3 sequence: CASSFVGTHVEQYF. The CDR3 DNA follows: TGTGCCAGCAGTTTCGTGGGGACACACGTGGAGCAGTACTTC.

The genes are TRBV28 and TRBJ2-7; the D gene is possibly TRBD1 (6 bases). Germline V gene sequence: CDR1 MDHEN, CDR2 SYDVKM. The CDR3 spans 15 residues. V was shortened by 6 bases and J by 2 bases, with 17 bases between the two germline ends. The CDR3 DNA is TGTGCCAGCAGCCATCAACAGGGTTACCCCTACGAGCAGTACTTC. The encoded protein is CASSHQQGYPYEQYF.

The V call is TRBV4-1, the J call TRBJ2-7; D remains ambiguous. Trimming cost V 3 bases and J 3 bases, with 9 bases left between them. Germline lookup yields CDR1 MGHRA and CDR2 YSYEKL. The CDR3 has 13 residues. The CDR3 is CASSHPDSYEQYF. Written as DNA, the CDR3 is TGCGCCAGCAGCCATCCTGATAGCTACGAGCAGTACTTC.

The chain carries TRBV6-5 and TRBJ1-1, with D perhaps TRBD1 (5 bases). The CDR3 is 15 residues long. Germline V gene lookup returns CDR1 MNHEY and CDR2 SVGAGI. The V and J ends lost 2 bases and 0 bases respectively, with 10 bases between them. The CDR3 sequence is CASSYGRDLNTEAFF. In DNA, the CDR3 is TGTGCCAGCAGTTACGGACGGGACCTGAACACTGAAGCTTTCTTT.

CDR3 amino acids: CASGSSGGINTIYF. CDR3 DNA sequence: TGTGCCAGCGGATCGAGCGGGGGTATAAACACCATATATTTT. This chain connects TRBV13 to TRBJ1-3; the D gene is possibly TRBD1 (5 bases). CDR1 PRHDT and CDR2 FYEKMQ come from the germline V gene (reference sequence). The V end was cut by 8 bases, the J end by 6 bases, with 17 bases between. The CDR3 runs 14 residues.